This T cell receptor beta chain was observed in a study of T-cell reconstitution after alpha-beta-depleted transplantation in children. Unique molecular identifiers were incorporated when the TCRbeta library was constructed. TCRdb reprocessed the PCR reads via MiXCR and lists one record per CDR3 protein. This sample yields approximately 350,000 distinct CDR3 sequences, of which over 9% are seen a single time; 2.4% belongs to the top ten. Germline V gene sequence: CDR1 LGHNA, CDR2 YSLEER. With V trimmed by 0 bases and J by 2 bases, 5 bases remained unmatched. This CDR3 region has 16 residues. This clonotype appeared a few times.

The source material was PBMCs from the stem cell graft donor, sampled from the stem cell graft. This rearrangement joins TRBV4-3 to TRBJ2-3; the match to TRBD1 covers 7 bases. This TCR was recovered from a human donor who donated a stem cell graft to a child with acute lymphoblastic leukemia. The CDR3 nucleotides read TGCGCCAGCAGCCAAGATTTGGGACAGCTCACAGATACGCAGTATTTT. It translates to CASSQDLGQLTDTQYF.